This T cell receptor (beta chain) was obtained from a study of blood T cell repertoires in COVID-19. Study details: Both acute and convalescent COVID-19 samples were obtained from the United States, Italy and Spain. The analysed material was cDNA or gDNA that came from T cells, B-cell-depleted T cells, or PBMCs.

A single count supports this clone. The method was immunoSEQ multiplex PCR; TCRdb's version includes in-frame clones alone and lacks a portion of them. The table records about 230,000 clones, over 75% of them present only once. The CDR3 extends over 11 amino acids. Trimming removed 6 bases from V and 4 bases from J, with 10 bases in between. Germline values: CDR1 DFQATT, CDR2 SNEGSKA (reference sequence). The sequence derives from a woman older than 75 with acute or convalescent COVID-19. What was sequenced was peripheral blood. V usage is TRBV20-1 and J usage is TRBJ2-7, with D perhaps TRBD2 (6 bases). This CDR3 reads CSAQTSYEQYF. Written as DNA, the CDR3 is TGCAGTGCCCAGACTAGTTACGAGCAGTACTTC.